A selection of T cell receptor beta chains follows, all from one sample in a study of a mutant IDH1 vaccine in newly diagnosed glioma. These receptors' targets are unknown. Only in-frame clones appear in the TCRdb table, and some are missing; sequencing was by immunoSEQ multiplex PCR. The table has approximately 81,000 clones, approximately 85% seen once. This sample comprised PBMCs, obtained from a glioma patient whose treatment included an IDH1 peptide vaccine. All receptors derive from a man aged 25 to 40 with glioma. Some clones in this sample may be carry-over from other donors' samples. The CDR3 runs from the conserved cysteine through the conserved F or W. D genes are given only for firm matches. The size field is filled for only some rows; it gives once, few, many or a size class.

-,TRBJ1-5,-,TRBV10-3,CAISERGNNQPQHF,TGTGCCATCAGTGAGCGGGGTAACAATCAGCCCCAGCATTTT
-,TRBJ1-2,-,TRBV30,CAWTIGGANYGYTF,TGTGCCTGGACCATCGGTGGAGCTAACTATGGCTACACCTTC
-,TRBJ1-2,-,TRBV9,CASSVRRDYGYTF,TGTGCCAGCAGCGTCCGTCGAGACTATGGCTACACCTTC
TRBD1,TRBJ1-1,-,TRBV10-3,CAIRPSGTGGVEAFF,TGTGCCATCAGGCCCTCCGGGACAGGGGGAGTTGAAGCTTTCTTT
-,TRBJ1-2,-,TRBV15,CATSRGWPWNYGYTF,TGTGCCACCAGCAGAGGTTGGCCGTGGAACTATGGCTACACCTTC
TRBD1,TRBJ2-2,-,TRBV28,CASSSARGIKAGELFF,TGTGCCAGCAGTTCCGCCAGGGGGATAAAGGCCGGGGAGCTGTTTTTT
-,TRBJ2-5,-,TRBV5-4,CASKLRDQETQYF,TGTGCCAGCAAGCTAAGGGACCAAGAGACCCAGTACTTC
TRBD2,TRBJ2-3,-,TRBV7-8,CASSLEAGGSQDTQYF,TGTGCCAGCAGCTTAGAAGCGGGGGGGAGCCAAGATACGCAGTATTTT
TRBD2,TRBJ2-3,-,TRBV19,CASSLRVAGGTDTQYF,TGTGCCAGTAGTCTCCGGGTAGCGGGAGGGACAGATACGCAGTATTTT
-,TRBJ2-6,-,TRBV5-1,CASSATTPPGANVLTF,TGCGCCAGCAGCGCCACCACGCCCCCCGGGGCCAACGTCCTGACTTTC
TRBD1,TRBJ1-1,once,TRBV5-4,CASRAGQGVHGTEAFF,TGTGCCAGCAGGGCGGGACAGGGGGTACATGGAACTGAAGCTTTCTTT
-,TRBJ2-1,once,TRBV2,CASSAAPGRHEQFF,TGTGCCAGCAGTGCCGCGCCAGGGCGCCATGAGCAGTTCTTC
-,TRBJ2-1,-,TRBV7-9,CASSPSVDEQFF,TGTGCCAGCAGCCCCTCGGTCGATGAGCAGTTCTTC
-,TRBJ2-7,-,TRBV28,CASSSAGYEQYF,TGTGCCAGCAGTTCGGCAGGCTACGAGCAGTACTTC
TRBD2,TRBJ2-7,-,TRBV29-1,CSVAGGGKNEQYF,TGCAGCGTTGCGGGAGGGGGGAAGAACGAGCAGTACTTC
-,TRBJ2-7,-,TRBV28,CASSLGHEQYF,TGTGCCAGCAGTTTAGGACACGAGCAGTACTTC
-,TRBJ2-2,-,TRBV5-4,CASLDVTGELFF,TGTGCCAGCCTGGACGTAACCGGGGAGCTGTTTTTT
-,TRBJ2-7,-,TRBV18,CASSPPYGVYEQYF,TGTGCCAGCTCACCACCGTATGGCGTCTACGAGCAGTACTTC
-,TRBJ2-6,-,TRBV7-3,CASSPSDSGANVLTF,TGTGCCAGCAGCCCAAGTGACTCTGGGGCCAACGTCCTGACTTTC
-,TRBJ1-2,few,TRBV9,CASSVVRGYTF,TGTGCCAGCAGCGTAGTGAGAGGCTACACCTTC
-,TRBJ1-6,-,TRBV6-6,CASRTGSNSPLHF,TGTGCCAGCAGGACCGGGTCTAATTCACCCCTCCACTTT
-,TRBJ1-3,-,TRBV30,CAWSVGANTIYF,TGTGCCTGGAGTGTAGGTGCCAACACCATATATTTT
-,TRBJ2-5,-,TRBV18,CASSPSGETQYF,TGTGCCAGCTCACCATCAGGAGAGACCCAGTACTTC
TRBD2,TRBJ2-4,-,TRBV15,CATSNRLAGSKNIQYF,TGTGCCACCAGCAATAGACTAGCGGGGTCCAAAAACATTCAGTACTTC
-,TRBJ1-4,-,TRBV2,CASREWGMNEKLFF,TGTGCCAGCAGGGAGTGGGGCATGAATGAAAAACTGTTTTTT
TRBD2,TRBJ2-1,-,TRBV9,CASSTMTSAYNEQFF,TGTGCCAGCAGCACTATGACTAGCGCCTACAATGAGCAGTTCTTC
TRBD1,TRBJ1-1,-,TRBV18,CASSPIQGVDTEAFF,TGTGCCAGCTCACCGATACAGGGGGTAGACACTGAAGCTTTCTTT
TRBD1,TRBJ1-2,-,TRBV28,CASMGTGANYGYTF,TGTGCCAGCATGGGGACAGGAGCTAACTATGGCTACACCTTC
-,TRBJ2-7,-,TRBV27,CASSLAPVGYEQYF,TGTGCCAGCAGCCTTGCTCCCGTGGGATACGAGCAGTACTTC
-,TRBJ2-7,-,TRBV27,CASSLKDSSPTSRYF,TGTGCCAGCAGTTTAAAGGACAGCTCTCCTACGAGTAGGTACTTC
-,TRBJ1-2,-,TRBV6-1,CASSMGGNGYTF,TGTGCCAGCTCTATGGGGGGCAATGGCTACACCTTC
TRBD1,TRBJ1-2,-,TRBV2,CASRTNRGNYTF,TGTGCCAGCAGGACCAACAGGGGGAACTACACCTTC
TRBD1,TRBJ2-1,-,TRBV7-8,CASSPRTGANNEQFF,TGTGCCAGCAGCCCACGGACAGGGGCAAACAATGAGCAGTTCTTC
TRBD2,TRBJ2-3,-,TRBV6-1,CASSDRLRGSTDTQYF,TGTGCCAGCAGTGATAGATTGCGGGGGAGCACAGATACGCAGTATTTT
-,TRBJ2-1,-,TRBV11-2,CASKANGEQFF,TGTGCCAGCAAAGCGAACGGAGAGCAGTTCTTC
-,TRBJ1-6,-,TRBV6-5,CASSSDSPLHF,TGTGCCAGCAGCTCCGATTCACCCCTCCACTTT
-,TRBJ2-7,-,TRBV27,CASSPRRDVAYEQYF,TGTGCCAGCAGTCCTCGACGGGACGTAGCCTACGAGCAGTACTTC
-,TRBJ2-7,few,TRBV11-2,CASSFSPSYEQYF,TGTGCCAGCAGCTTTTCGCCATCCTACGAGCAGTACTTC
-,TRBJ2-7,-,TRBV10-2,CASSDIGHEQYF,TGCGCCAGCAGTGATATCGGCCACGAGCAGTACTTC
TRBD1,TRBJ2-1,-,TRBV6-1,CASSEGGTVYNEQFF,TGTGCCAGCAGTGAAGGGGGGACAGTATACAATGAGCAGTTCTTC
-,TRBJ2-1,-,TRBV27,CASSFQGSTNNEQFF,TGTGCCAGCAGTTTCCAGGGGTCGACTAACAATGAGCAGTTCTTC
-,TRBJ2-7,-,TRBV9,CASSQEGYEQYF,TGTGCCAGCAGCCAAGAAGGGTACGAGCAGTACTTC
-,TRBJ2-1,-,TRBV18,CASSPPAPNEQFF,TGTGCCAGCTCACCACCGGCCCCCAATGAGCAGTTCTTC
TRBD1,TRBJ1-2,-,TRBV6-5,CASRGLDRDGYTF,TGTGCCAGCAGGGGCCTCGACAGGGACGGCTACACCTTC
-,TRBJ2-1,-,TRBV7-7,CASSLAGQDEQFF,TGTGCCAGCAGCTTAGCGGGGCAGGATGAGCAGTTCTTC
-,TRBJ1-1,once,TRBV6-1,CASSDSSRRFDNTEAFF,TGTGCCAGCAGTGATTCTTCTCGGCGGTTTGATAACACTGAAGCTTTCTTT
TRBD1,TRBJ2-7,-,TRBV11-2,CASSRDRGASYEQYF,TGTGCCAGCAGCCGGGACAGGGGGGCTTCCTACGAGCAGTACTTC
-,TRBJ1-4,-,TRBV9,CASSVTGIGEKLFF,TGTGCCAGCAGCGTAACGGGTATAGGGGAAAAACTGTTTTTT
TRBD1,TRBJ1-6,-,TRBV6-1,CASSVAGQGFNSPLHF,TGTGCCAGCAGTGTGGCGGGACAGGGGTTTAATTCACCCCTCCACTTT
TRBD1,TRBJ1-4,-,TRBV7-2,CASSPGQGREKLFF,TGTGCCAGCAGCCCTGGACAGGGGAGGGAAAAACTGTTTTTT
TRBD1,TRBJ1-2,once,TRBV30,CAWGTVNYGYTF,TGTGCCTGGGGGACAGTTAACTATGGCTACACCTTC